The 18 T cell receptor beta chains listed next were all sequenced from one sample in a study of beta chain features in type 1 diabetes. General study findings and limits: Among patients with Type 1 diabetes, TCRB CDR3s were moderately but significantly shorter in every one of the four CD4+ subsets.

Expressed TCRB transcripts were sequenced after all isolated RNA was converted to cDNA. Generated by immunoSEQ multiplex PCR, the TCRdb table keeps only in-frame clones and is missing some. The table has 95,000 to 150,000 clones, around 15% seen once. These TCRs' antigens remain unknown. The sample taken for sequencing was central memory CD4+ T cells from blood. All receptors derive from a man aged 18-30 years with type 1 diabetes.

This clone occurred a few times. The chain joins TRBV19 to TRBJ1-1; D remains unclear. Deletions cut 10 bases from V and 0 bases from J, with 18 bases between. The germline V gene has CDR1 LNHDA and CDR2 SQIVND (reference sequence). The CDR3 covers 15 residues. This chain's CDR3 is CATARSWAMNTEAFF. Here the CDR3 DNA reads TGTGCCACTGCGAGGAGCTGGGCCATGAACACTGAAGCTTTCTTT.

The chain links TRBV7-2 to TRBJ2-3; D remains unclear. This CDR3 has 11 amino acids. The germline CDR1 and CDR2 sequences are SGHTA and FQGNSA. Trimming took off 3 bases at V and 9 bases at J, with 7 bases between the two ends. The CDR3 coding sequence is TGTGCCAGCAGCTTCATCACGACGCAGTATTTT. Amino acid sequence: CASSFITTQYF.

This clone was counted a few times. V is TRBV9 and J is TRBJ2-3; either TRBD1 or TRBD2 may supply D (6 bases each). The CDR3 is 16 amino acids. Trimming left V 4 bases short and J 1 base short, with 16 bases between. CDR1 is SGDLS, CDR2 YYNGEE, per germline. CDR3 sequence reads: CASSLRGDSRTDTQYF. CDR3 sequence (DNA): TGTGCCAGCAGCTTAAGGGGGGACTCCCGCACAGATACGCAGTATTTT.

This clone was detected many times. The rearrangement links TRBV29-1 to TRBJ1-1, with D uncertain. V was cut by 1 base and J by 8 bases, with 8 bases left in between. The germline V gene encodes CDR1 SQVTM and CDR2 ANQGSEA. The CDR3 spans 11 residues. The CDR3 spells CSVEGSSEAFF. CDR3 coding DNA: TGCAGCGTTGAAGGGTCTTCGGAAGCTTTCTTT.

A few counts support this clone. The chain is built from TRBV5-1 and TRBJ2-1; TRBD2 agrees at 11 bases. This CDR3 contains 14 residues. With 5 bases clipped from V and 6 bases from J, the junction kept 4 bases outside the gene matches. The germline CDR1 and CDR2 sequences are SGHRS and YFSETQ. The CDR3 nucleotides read TGCGCCAGCAGGGAGACTAGCGGGATCAATGAGCAGTTCTTC. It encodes CASRETSGINEQFF.

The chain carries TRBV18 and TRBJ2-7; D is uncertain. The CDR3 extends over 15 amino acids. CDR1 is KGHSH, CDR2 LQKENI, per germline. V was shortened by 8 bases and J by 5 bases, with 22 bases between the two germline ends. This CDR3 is CASESSTNRHDEQYF. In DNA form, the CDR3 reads TGTGCCAGCGAATCTAGTACGAACCGGCACGACGAGCAGTACTTC.

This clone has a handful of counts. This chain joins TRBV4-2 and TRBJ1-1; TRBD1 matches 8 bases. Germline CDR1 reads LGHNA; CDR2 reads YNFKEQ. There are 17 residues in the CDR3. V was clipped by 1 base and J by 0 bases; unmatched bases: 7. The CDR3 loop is CASSQGGTGQVNTEAFF. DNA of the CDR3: TGTGCCAGCAGCCAAGGGGGAACGGGACAGGTGAACACTGAAGCTTTCTTT.

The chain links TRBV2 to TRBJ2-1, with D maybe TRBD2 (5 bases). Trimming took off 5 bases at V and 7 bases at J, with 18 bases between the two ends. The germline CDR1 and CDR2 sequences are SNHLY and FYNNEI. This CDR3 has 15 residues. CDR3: CASSYTGEMGNEQFF. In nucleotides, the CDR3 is TGTGCCAGCAGTTATACCGGGGAAATGGGGAATGAGCAGTTCTTC.

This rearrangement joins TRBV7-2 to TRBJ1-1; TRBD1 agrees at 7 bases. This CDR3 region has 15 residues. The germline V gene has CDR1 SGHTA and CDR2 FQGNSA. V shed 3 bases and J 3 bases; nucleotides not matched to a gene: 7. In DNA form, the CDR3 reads TGTGCCAGCAGCTTGGCAGGGACAGAGTACACTGAAGCTTTCTTT. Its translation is CASSLAGTEYTEAFF. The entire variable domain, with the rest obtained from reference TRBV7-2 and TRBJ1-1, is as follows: GAGVSQSPSNKVTEKGKDVELRCDPISGHTALYWYRQSLGQGLEFLIYFQGNSAPDKSGLPSDRFSAERTGGSVSTLTIQRTQQEDSAVYLCASSLAGTEYTEAFFGQGTRLTVV.

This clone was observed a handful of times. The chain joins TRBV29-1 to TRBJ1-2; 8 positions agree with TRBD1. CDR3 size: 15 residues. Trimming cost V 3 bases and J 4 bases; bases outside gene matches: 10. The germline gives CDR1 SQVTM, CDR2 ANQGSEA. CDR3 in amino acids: CSVDHSGQGTYGYTF. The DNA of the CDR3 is TGCAGCGTTGACCACTCAGGACAGGGAACCTATGGCTACACCTTC.

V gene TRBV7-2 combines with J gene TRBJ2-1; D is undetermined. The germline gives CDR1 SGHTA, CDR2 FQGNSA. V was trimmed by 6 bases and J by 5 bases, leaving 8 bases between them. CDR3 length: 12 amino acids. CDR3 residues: CASSLYHNEQFF. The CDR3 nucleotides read TGTGCCAGCAGTTTATACCACAATGAGCAGTTCTTC.

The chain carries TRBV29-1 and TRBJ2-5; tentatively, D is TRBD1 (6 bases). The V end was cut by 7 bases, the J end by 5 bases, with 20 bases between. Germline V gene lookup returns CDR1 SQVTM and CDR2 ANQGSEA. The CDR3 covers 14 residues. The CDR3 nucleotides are TGCAGCGCCACGAGCCTCCAGGGGAAGGAGACCCAGTACTTC. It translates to CSATSLQGKETQYF.

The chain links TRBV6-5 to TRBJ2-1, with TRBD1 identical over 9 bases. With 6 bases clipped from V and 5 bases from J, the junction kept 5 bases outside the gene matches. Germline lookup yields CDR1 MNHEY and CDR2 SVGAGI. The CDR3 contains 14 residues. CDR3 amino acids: CASRNGQGNNEQFF. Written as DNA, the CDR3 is TGTGCCAGCAGAAACGGACAGGGGAACAATGAGCAGTTCTTC.

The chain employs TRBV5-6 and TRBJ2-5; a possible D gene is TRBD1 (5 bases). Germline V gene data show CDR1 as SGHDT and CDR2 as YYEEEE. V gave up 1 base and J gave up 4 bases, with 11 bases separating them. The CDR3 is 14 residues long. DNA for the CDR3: TGTGCCAGCAGCTTGAGGACAACTCGAGAGACCCAGTACTTC. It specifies CASSLRTTRETQYF.

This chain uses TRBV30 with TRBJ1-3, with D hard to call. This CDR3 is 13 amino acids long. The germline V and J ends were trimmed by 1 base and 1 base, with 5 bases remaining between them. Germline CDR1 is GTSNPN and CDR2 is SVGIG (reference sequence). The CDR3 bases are TGTGCCTGGAGTGCCCAGTCTGGAAACACCATATATTTT. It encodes CAWSAQSGNTIYF.

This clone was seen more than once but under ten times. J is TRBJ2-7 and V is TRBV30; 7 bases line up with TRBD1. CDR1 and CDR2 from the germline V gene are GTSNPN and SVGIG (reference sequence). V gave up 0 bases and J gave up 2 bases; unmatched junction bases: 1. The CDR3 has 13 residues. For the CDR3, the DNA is TGTGCCTGGAGTGTAACAGGGGCCTACGAGCAGTACTTC. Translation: CAWSVTGAYEQYF.

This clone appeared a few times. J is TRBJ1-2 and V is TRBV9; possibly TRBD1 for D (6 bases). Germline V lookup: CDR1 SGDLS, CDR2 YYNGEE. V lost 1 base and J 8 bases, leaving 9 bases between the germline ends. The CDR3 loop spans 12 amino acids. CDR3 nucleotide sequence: TGTGCCAGCAGCGTATTAGGGGGAGGCTACACCTTC. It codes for CASSVLGGGYTF.

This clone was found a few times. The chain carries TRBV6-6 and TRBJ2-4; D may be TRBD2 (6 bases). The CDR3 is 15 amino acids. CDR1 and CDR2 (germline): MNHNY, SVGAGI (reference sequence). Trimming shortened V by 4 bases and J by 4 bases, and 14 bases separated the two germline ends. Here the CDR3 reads CASSFPPGTKNIQYF. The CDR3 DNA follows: TGTGCCAGCAGTTTTCCTCCCGGGACTAAAAACATTCAGTACTTC.